This T cell receptor beta chain was recovered during a study of T cells after yellow fever vaccination. A single record per CDR3 protein comes from TCRdb applying MiXCR to the 5' RACE reads. The sample shows about 350,000 distinct CDR3 sequences, 7% to 9% of them seen only once. This clonotype originated in a man between 18 and 29 years old who received the YFV17D yellow fever vaccine. The source material was PBMCs, sampled roughly 45 days after the first yellow fever vaccination.

The CDR3 region has the DNA TGTGCCAGCAGTTACGACAGGGCGACGGCCAAAAACATTCAGTACTTC. Residues: CASSYDRATAKNIQYF. The chain recombines TRBV6-5 with TRBJ2-4, with TRBD1 matching over 7 bases. This CDR3 spans 16 amino acids. In germline, CDR1 is MNHEY, CDR2 SVGAGI. V dropped 2 bases and J dropped 1; count of bases not matched to a gene: 5.